These T cell receptor beta chains were read from a single sample in a study of T cell repertoires in cytomegalovirus infection. TCRdb independently ran MiXCR on the reads; one entry per CDR3 protein. The sample contains over 450,000 distinct CDR3 sequences, 10% to 12% of which appear only once. Material: PBMCs. The receptors stem from a human donor in good health (CMV status not recorded). Some clones in this sample may be carry-over from other donors' samples. Each CDR3 is given with its conserved first and last residue. D genes are given only for firm matches. Size is omitted from some rows. Given values are once, few, many or a class for expanded clones.

abundance: many; v_gene: TRBV7-9; d_gene: TRBD1; j_gene: TRBJ1-3; CDR3aa: CASSTITTGGYGNTIYF; CDR3nt: TGTGCCAGCAGCACAATTACGACAGGGGGCTATGGAAACACCATATATTTT
abundance: few; v_gene: TRBV5-1; d_gene: NA; j_gene: TRBJ1-5; CDR3aa: CASSPGREGQPQHF; CDR3nt: TGCGCCAGCAGTCCGGGGCGGGAAGGGCAGCCCCAGCATTTT
abundance: few; v_gene: TRBV4-1; d_gene: NA; j_gene: TRBJ2-5; CDR3aa: CASSHPGTAQETQYF; CDR3nt: TGCGCCAGCAGCCACCCCGGGACCGCTCAAGAGACCCAGTACTTC
abundance: few; v_gene: TRBV20-1; d_gene: TRBD2; j_gene: TRBJ2-7; CDR3aa: CSASPVLAGVRYEQYF; CDR3nt: TGCAGTGCTAGCCCGGTCCTAGCGGGAGTGAGGTACGAGCAGTACTTC
abundance: many; v_gene: TRBV7-2; d_gene: TRBD1; j_gene: TRBJ2-3; CDR3aa: CASSLAKLTGGGDTQYF; CDR3nt: TGTGCCAGCAGCTTAGCGAAGTTAACAGGGGGCGGAGATACGCAGTATTTT
abundance: many; v_gene: TRBV19; d_gene: NA; j_gene: TRBJ2-1; CDR3aa: CASPSAAGSYNEQFF; CDR3nt: TGTGCCAGCCCGTCGGCGGCGGGAAGCTACAATGAGCAGTTCTTC
abundance: few; v_gene: TRBV12-3/TRBV12-4; d_gene: TRBD2; j_gene: TRBJ2-3; CDR3aa: CASSSAPGGDTQYF; CDR3nt: TGTGCCAGCAGTTCAGCGCCCGGGGGGGATACGCAGTATTTT
abundance: many; v_gene: TRBV12-3/TRBV12-4; d_gene: NA; j_gene: TRBJ2-1; CDR3aa: CASRLQYNEQFF; CDR3nt: TGTGCCAGCAGACTACAGTACAATGAGCAGTTCTTC
abundance: NA; v_gene: TRBV12-5; d_gene: NA; j_gene: TRBJ2-5; CDR3aa: CASGLWMETQYF; CDR3nt: TGTGCTAGTGGTTTATGGATGGAGACCCAGTACTTC
abundance: few; v_gene: TRBV20-1; d_gene: NA; j_gene: TRBJ1-6; CDR3aa: CSAGGTEFSPLHF; CDR3nt: TGCAGTGCTGGGGGAACGGAATTTTCACCCCTCCACTTT
abundance: many; v_gene: TRBV27; d_gene: NA; j_gene: TRBJ1-1; CDR3aa: CASSLGTPRDEAFF; CDR3nt: TGTGCCAGCAGTTTGGGGACACCCCGGGATGAAGCTTTCTTT
abundance: many; v_gene: TRBV11-2; d_gene: NA; j_gene: TRBJ2-2; CDR3aa: CASSLALNTGELFF; CDR3nt: TGTGCCAGCAGCTTAGCCCTGAACACCGGGGAGCTGTTTTTT
abundance: few; v_gene: TRBV28; d_gene: NA; j_gene: TRBJ2-1; CDR3aa: CASSSLLRIGEQFF; CDR3nt: TGTGCCAGCAGTTCCCTCCTCCGTATAGGTGAGCAGTTCTTC
abundance: many; v_gene: TRBV10-3; d_gene: NA; j_gene: TRBJ2-5; CDR3aa: CAISVQETQYF; CDR3nt: TGTGCCATCAGTGTGCAAGAGACCCAGTACTTC
abundance: NA; v_gene: TRBV9; d_gene: TRBD1; j_gene: TRBJ1-4; CDR3aa: CASSVGTVNEKLFF; CDR3nt: TGTGCCAGCAGCGTGGGGACAGTTAATGAAAAACTGTTTTTT
abundance: many; v_gene: TRBV20-1; d_gene: NA; j_gene: TRBJ1-4; CDR3aa: CSASRPENEKLFF; CDR3nt: TGCAGTGCTAGTAGGCCGGAGAATGAAAAACTGTTTTTT
abundance: few; v_gene: TRBV4-1; d_gene: NA; j_gene: TRBJ2-7; CDR3aa: CASSPELASEQYF; CDR3nt: TGCGCCAGCAGCCCGGAACTAGCTTCGGAGCAGTACTTC
abundance: many; v_gene: TRBV7-3; d_gene: NA; j_gene: TRBJ2-3; CDR3aa: CASSLNRILYF; CDR3nt: TGTGCCAGCAGCTTAAATAGGATACTGTATTTT
abundance: many; v_gene: TRBV11-2; d_gene: TRBD2; j_gene: TRBJ2-3; CDR3aa: CASSTQPGLASQSQYF; CDR3nt: TGTGCCAGCAGCACACAACCGGGACTAGCGTCCCAGTCGCAGTATTTT
abundance: few; v_gene: TRBV7-3; d_gene: TRBD2; j_gene: TRBJ2-1; CDR3aa: CASSLIGLAGGNEQFF; CDR3nt: TGTGCCAGCAGCTTAATCGGACTAGCGGGAGGCAATGAGCAGTTCTTC
abundance: few; v_gene: TRBV30; d_gene: TRBD2; j_gene: TRBJ2-1; CDR3aa: CACSGSGVNEQFF; CDR3nt: TGTGCCTGTAGCGGGAGTGGAGTCAATGAGCAGTTCTTC
abundance: many; v_gene: TRBV20-1; d_gene: TRBD2; j_gene: TRBJ2-1; CDR3aa: CSATGLASRSSYNEQFF; CDR3nt: TGCAGTGCTACGGGACTAGCGTCCAGGAGCTCCTACAATGAGCAGTTCTTC
abundance: many; v_gene: TRBV11-3; d_gene: NA; j_gene: TRBJ2-1; CDR3aa: CASSVQGGNEQFF; CDR3nt: TGTGCCAGCAGCGTACAGGGTGGCAATGAGCAGTTCTTC
abundance: few; v_gene: TRBV5-1; d_gene: TRBD1; j_gene: TRBJ1-1; CDR3aa: CASSSGAGQGLNTEAFF; CDR3nt: TGCGCCAGCAGCTCGGGGGCCGGACAGGGCTTGAACACTGAAGCTTTCTTT
abundance: many; v_gene: TRBV7-2; d_gene: NA; j_gene: TRBJ1-1; CDR3aa: CASSLSDLNTEAFF; CDR3nt: TGTGCCAGCAGCTTAAGCGACCTGAACACTGAAGCTTTCTTT
abundance: few; v_gene: TRBV18; d_gene: NA; j_gene: TRBJ2-5; CDR3aa: CASSPPGFRQGQETQYF; CDR3nt: TGTGCCAGCTCACCACCGGGTTTCCGGCAGGGCCAAGAGACCCAGTACTTC